This T cell receptor beta chain originates from a study of vaccination effects on CD4 cells after COVID-19. Overall study: Antigen-specific CD4+ T cells were first expanded with viral peptide pools by the ViraFEST assay and only then sequenced.

The culture ran for roughly ten days before CD4+ T cells were isolated. Infection dated between March and December 2020, before the Alpha, Beta and Delta variants reached the United States. Deletions cut 2 bases from V and 7 bases from J, with 10 bases between. The CDR3 has 13 amino acids. Germline CDR1 reads SGHDT; CDR2 reads YYEEEE. Generated by immunoSEQ multiplex PCR, the TCRdb table keeps only in-frame clones and is missing some. Of some 50,000 clones in the sample, around 74% were seen once. As regards this clone: As yet, its antigen is unknown.

This TCR came from a human donor who had a prior SARS-CoV-2 infection. The chain has TRBV5-6 and TRBJ1-3; maybe TRBD1 (5 bases). Sequencing used CD4+ T cells from PBMCs cultured without peptide, obtained before COVID-19 vaccination. CDR3 protein: CASSLLGTNTIYF. The CDR3 DNA reads TGTGCCAGCAGCTTACTCGGGACGAACACCATATATTTT.